The clone carrying this T cell receptor beta chain has just a few counts. This sample is drawn from a study of blood T cells in healthy people across ages. A second PCR, run for about 7 to 11 cycles, used a sample-barcoded 5' primer plus a J-beta primer mix. Each CDR3 protein is one row after TCRdb ran MiXCR on the 5' RACE reads. The data show 1.5 million to 2 million distinct CDR3 sequences, with about 50% seen just once and approximately 2.1% held by the top ten. This clonotype was obtained from a woman aged 40 to 50 in good health. Sequencing was carried out using blood.

Here the CDR3 reads CASSLRGTTEAFF. CDR3 nucleotide sequence: TGTGCCAGCAGCTTACGGGGTACAACTGAAGCTTTCTTT. J is TRBJ1-1 and V is TRBV5-4, with no clear D. Trimming removed 2 bases at V and 5 bases at J, with 10 bases between. The CDR3 loop spans 13 amino acids. Germline V gene sequence: CDR1 SGHNT, CDR2 YYREEE (reference sequence). Together with reference TRBV5-4 and TRBJ1-1, the CDR3 gives the full variable domain: ETGVTQSPTHLIKTRGQQVTLRCSSQSGHNTVSWYQQALGQGPQFIFQYYREEENGRGNFPPRFSGLQFPNYSSELNVNALELDDSALYLCASSLRGTTEAFFGQGTRLTVV.